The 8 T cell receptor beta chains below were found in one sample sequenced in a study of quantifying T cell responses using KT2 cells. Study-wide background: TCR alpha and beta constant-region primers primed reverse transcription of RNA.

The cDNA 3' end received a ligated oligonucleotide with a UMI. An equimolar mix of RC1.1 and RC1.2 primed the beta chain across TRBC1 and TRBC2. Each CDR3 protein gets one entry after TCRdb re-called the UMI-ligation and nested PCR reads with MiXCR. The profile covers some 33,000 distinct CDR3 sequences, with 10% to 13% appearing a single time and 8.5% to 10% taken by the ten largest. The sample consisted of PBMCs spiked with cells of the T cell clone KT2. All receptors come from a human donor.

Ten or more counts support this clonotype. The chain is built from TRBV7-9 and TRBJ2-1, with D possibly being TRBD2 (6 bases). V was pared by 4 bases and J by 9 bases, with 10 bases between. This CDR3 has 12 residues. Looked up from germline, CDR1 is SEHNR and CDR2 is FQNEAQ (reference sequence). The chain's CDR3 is CASSWDFGEQFF. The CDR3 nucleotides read TGTGCCAGCAGCTGGGACTTCGGTGAGCAGTTCTTC.

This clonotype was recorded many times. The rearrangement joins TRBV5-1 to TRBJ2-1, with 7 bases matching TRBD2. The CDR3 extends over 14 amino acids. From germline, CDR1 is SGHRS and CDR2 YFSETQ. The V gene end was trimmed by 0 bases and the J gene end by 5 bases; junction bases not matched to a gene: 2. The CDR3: CASSLGDYHNEQFF. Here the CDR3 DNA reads TGCGCCAGCAGCTTGGGGGACTATCACAATGAGCAGTTCTTC.

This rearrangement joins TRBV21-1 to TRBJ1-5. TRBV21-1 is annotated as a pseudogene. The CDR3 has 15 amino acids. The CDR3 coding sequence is TGTGCCAGCAGCTCCGGGGAGGGTAGCAATCAGCCCCAGCATTTT. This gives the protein CASSSGEGSNQPQHF.

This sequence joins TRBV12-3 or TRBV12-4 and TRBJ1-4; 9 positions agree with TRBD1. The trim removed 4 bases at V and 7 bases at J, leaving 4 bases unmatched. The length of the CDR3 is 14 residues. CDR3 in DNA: TGTGCCAGCAGTTCGACAGGGGGTGGTGAAAAACTGTTTTTT. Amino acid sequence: CASSSTGGGEKLFF.

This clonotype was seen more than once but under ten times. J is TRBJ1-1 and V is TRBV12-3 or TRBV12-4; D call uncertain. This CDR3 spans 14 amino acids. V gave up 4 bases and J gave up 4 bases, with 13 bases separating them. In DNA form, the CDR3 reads TGTGCCAGCAGTTACCGGGATTTCGGCACTGAAGCTTTCTTT. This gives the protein CASSYRDFGTEAFF.

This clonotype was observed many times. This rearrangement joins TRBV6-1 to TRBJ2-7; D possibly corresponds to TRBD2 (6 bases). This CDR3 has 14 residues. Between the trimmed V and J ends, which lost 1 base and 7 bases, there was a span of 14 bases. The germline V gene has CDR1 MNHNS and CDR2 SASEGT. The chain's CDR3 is CASSEGGGQWEQYF. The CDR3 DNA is TGTGCCAGCAGTGAAGGTGGAGGGCAGTGGGAGCAGTACTTC.

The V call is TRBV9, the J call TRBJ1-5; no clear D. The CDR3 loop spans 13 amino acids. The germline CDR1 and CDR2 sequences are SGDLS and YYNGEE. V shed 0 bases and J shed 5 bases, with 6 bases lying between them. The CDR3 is CASSVGTDQPQHF. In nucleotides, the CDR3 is TGTGCCAGCAGCGTAGGTACGGATCAGCCCCAGCATTTT.

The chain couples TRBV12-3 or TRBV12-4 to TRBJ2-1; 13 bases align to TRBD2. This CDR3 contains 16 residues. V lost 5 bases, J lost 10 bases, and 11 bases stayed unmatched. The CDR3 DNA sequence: TGTGCCAGCAGTCCTCCGGGACTAGCGGGAAAAGGGGAGCAGTTCTTC. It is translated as CASSPPGLAGKGEQFF.